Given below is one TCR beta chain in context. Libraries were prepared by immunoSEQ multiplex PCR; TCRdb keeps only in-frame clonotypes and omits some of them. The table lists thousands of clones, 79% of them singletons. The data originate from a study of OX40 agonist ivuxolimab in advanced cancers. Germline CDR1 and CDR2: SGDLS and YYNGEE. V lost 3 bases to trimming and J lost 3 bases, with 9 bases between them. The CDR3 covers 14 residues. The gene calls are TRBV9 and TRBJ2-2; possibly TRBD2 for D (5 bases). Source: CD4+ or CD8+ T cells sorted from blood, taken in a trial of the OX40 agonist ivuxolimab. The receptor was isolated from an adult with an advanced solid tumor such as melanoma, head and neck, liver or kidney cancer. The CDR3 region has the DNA TGTGCCAGCAGCGCGGACTTATACACCGGGGAGCTGTTTTTT. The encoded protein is CASSADLYTGELFF.